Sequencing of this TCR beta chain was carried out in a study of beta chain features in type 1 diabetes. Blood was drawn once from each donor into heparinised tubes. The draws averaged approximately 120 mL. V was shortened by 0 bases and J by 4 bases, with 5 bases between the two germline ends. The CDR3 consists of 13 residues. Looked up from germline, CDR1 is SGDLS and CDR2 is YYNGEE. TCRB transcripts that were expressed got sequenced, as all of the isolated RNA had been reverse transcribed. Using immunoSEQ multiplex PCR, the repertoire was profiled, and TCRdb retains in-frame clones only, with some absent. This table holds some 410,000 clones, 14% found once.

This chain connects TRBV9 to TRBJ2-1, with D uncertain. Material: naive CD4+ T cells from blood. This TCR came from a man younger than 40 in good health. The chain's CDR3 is CASSVDAYNEQFF. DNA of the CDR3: TGTGCCAGCAGCGTAGACGCTTACAATGAGCAGTTCTTC.